A selection of T cell receptor beta chains follows, all from one sample in a study of cytomegalovirus exposure and HLA in healthy donors. The protocol was immunoSEQ multiplex PCR, while the TCRdb copy is restricted to in-frame clones and leaves out a portion. The sample yields hundreds of thousands of clones, roughly 84% seen once. The specimen was PBMCs. The receptors here all came from a man between 18 and 29 years old in good health and CMV-seropositive. Each CDR3 is given with its conserved first and last residue. Fields, in order: clone size, D gene, V gene, J gene, CDR3 protein, CDR3 DNA. A D gene is named only where the DNA matches it firmly. A row's size may be missing; if present it is once, few, many or a size class.

clone_size: .
d_call: .
v_call: TRBV19
j_call: TRBJ1-2
cdr3_aa: CASSRGWEQTGYTF
cdr3_nt: TGTGCCAGTAGTAGAGGTTGGGAACAGACTGGCTACACCTTC

clone_size: .
d_call: .
v_call: TRBV5-6
j_call: TRBJ1-4
cdr3_aa: CASSLLGEKLFF
cdr3_nt: TGTGCCAGCAGCTTGCTTGGCGAAAAACTGTTTTTT

clone_size: .
d_call: .
v_call: TRBV5-1
j_call: TRBJ2-7
cdr3_aa: CASSLGGHEQYF
cdr3_nt: TGCGCCAGCAGCTTGGGGGGACACGAGCAGTACTTC

clone_size: .
d_call: TRBD2
v_call: TRBV29-1
j_call: TRBJ2-5
cdr3_aa: CSVSPGLLAGDFAETQYF
cdr3_nt: TGCAGCGTGTCCCCCGGGCTACTAGCGGGAGATTTCGCAGAGACCCAGTACTTC

clone_size: .
d_call: TRBD2
v_call: TRBV7-9
j_call: TRBJ2-7
cdr3_aa: CASSLSGRRDEQYF
cdr3_nt: TGTGCCAGCAGCTTAAGCGGGAGAAGGGACGAGCAGTACTTC

clone_size: few
d_call: .
v_call: TRBV6-1
j_call: TRBJ1-2
cdr3_aa: CASSPTGPLGGYTF
cdr3_nt: TGTGCCAGCAGTCCGACAGGCCCCCTCGGGGGCTACACCTTC

clone_size: .
d_call: .
v_call: TRBV9
j_call: TRBJ1-1
cdr3_aa: CASSVEGLNTEAFF
cdr3_nt: TGTGCCAGCAGCGTAGAGGGACTTAACACTGAAGCTTTCTTT

clone_size: once
d_call: .
v_call: TRBV6-5
j_call: TRBJ1-5
cdr3_aa: CASSKQGFGNQPQHF
cdr3_nt: TGTGCCAGCAGTAAACAGGGTTTCGGCAATCAGCCCCAGCATTTT

clone_size: .
d_call: .
v_call: TRBV25-1
j_call: TRBJ2-1
cdr3_aa: CASSDSSPYNEQFF
cdr3_nt: TGTGCCAGCAGTGACTCCAGCCCCTACAATGAGCAGTTCTTC

clone_size: .
d_call: .
v_call: TRBV19
j_call: TRBJ2-3
cdr3_aa: CASSSYGRGRTDTQYF
cdr3_nt: TGTGCCAGTAGTTCGTATGGGCGGGGACGCACAGATACGCAGTATTTT

clone_size: few
d_call: .
v_call: TRBV10-3
j_call: TRBJ1-1
cdr3_aa: CAIRAGADTEAFF
cdr3_nt: TGTGCCATCAGGGCAGGGGCCGACACTGAAGCTTTCTTT

clone_size: .
d_call: .
v_call: TRBV5-1
j_call: TRBJ2-6
cdr3_aa: CASRLDYLRGSGANVLTF
cdr3_nt: TGCGCCAGCAGGCTGGACTATCTGAGAGGTTCTGGGGCCAACGTCCTGACTTTC

clone_size: .
d_call: .
v_call: TRBV7-6
j_call: TRBJ2-7
cdr3_aa: CASSFGQGYEQYF
cdr3_nt: TGTGCCAGCAGCTTCGGCCAGGGGTACGAGCAGTACTTC

clone_size: .
d_call: .
v_call: TRBV15
j_call: TRBJ1-4
cdr3_aa: CATSRDRPGNEKLFF
cdr3_nt: TGTGCCACCAGCAGAGATAGGCCAGGGAATGAAAAACTGTTTTTT

clone_size: few
d_call: .
v_call: TRBV19
j_call: TRBJ1-2
cdr3_aa: CASSYPLGYTF
cdr3_nt: TGTGCCAGTAGTTACCCCCTGGGCTACACCTTC

clone_size: .
d_call: .
v_call: TRBV10-2
j_call: TRBJ1-2
cdr3_aa: CASSESFLRGYTF
cdr3_nt: TGCGCCAGCAGTGAGAGCTTCCTCCGGGGCTACACCTTC

clone_size: .
d_call: .
v_call: TRBV2
j_call: TRBJ2-2
cdr3_aa: CASSERPGDTGELFF
cdr3_nt: TGTGCCAGCAGTGAAAGGCCAGGGGACACCGGGGAGCTGTTTTTT

clone_size: .
d_call: .
v_call: TRBV6-6
j_call: TRBJ1-3
cdr3_aa: CASREQGFSGNTIYF
cdr3_nt: TGTGCCAGCAGAGAACAGGGATTCTCTGGAAACACCATATATTTT

clone_size: .
d_call: .
v_call: TRBV2
j_call: TRBJ2-4
cdr3_aa: CASKDWGAKNIQYF
cdr3_nt: TGTGCCAGCAAGGACTGGGGGGCCAAAAACATTCAGTACTTC

clone_size: .
d_call: .
v_call: TRBV2
j_call: TRBJ2-7
cdr3_aa: CASSGTGTPYEQYF
cdr3_nt: TGTGCCAGCAGTGGAACCGGGACACCCTACGAGCAGTACTTC

clone_size: .
d_call: .
v_call: TRBV2
j_call: TRBJ2-2
cdr3_aa: CASKEGGTGELFF
cdr3_nt: TGTGCCAGTAAAGAGGGGGGGACCGGGGAGCTGTTTTTT

clone_size: .
d_call: .
v_call: TRBV6-1
j_call: TRBJ1-1
cdr3_aa: CASRGTPTEAFF
cdr3_nt: TGTGCCAGCAGAGGGACACCCACTGAAGCTTTCTTT

clone_size: .
d_call: .
v_call: TRBV9
j_call: TRBJ1-4
cdr3_aa: CASSGNPSDEKLFF
cdr3_nt: TGTGCCAGCAGCGGGAACCCGAGCGATGAAAAACTGTTTTTT

clone_size: .
d_call: TRBD2
v_call: TRBV10-1
j_call: TRBJ2-2
cdr3_aa: CASGSGRGANTGELFF
cdr3_nt: TGCGCCAGCGGCAGCGGGAGGGGCGCGAACACCGGGGAGCTGTTTTTT

clone_size: .
d_call: TRBD1
v_call: TRBV27
j_call: TRBJ2-2
cdr3_aa: CASSQSQGASANTGELFF
cdr3_nt: TGTGCCAGCAGTCAATCGCAGGGGGCTTCGGCGAACACCGGGGAGCTGTTTTTT

clone_size: .
d_call: .
v_call: TRBV6-5
j_call: TRBJ2-5
cdr3_aa: CASKGTQQTQYF
cdr3_nt: TGTGCCAGCAAAGGGACCCAGCAGACCCAGTACTTC

clone_size: .
d_call: .
v_call: TRBV27
j_call: TRBJ2-5
cdr3_aa: CASSVDRKGTQYF
cdr3_nt: TGTGCCAGCAGTGTCGACAGGAAGGGGACCCAGTACTTC

clone_size: .
d_call: .
v_call: TRBV5-6
j_call: TRBJ1-1
cdr3_aa: CASSFLGGVNTEAFF
cdr3_nt: TGTGCCAGCAGCTTCTTGGGTGGGGTGAACACTGAAGCTTTCTTT

clone_size: .
d_call: .
v_call: TRBV10-2
j_call: TRBJ1-1
cdr3_aa: CASSAWEQRPGAFF
cdr3_nt: TGCGCCAGCAGTGCCTGGGAACAGCGGCCCGGAGCTTTCTTT